A single sample gave rise to the 23 T cell receptor beta chains below, sequenced in a study of beta chain features in type 1 diabetes. Isolated RNA was reverse transcribed in full, so expressed TCRB transcripts were sequenced. Libraries were prepared by immunoSEQ multiplex PCR; TCRdb keeps only in-frame clonotypes and omits some of them. The repertoire consists of around 500,000 clones, with approximately 28% occurring once and the leading ten covering around 0.065%. Input material: naive CD4+ T cells from blood. These receptors originate from a man between 18 and 35 years old in good health.

The gene calls are TRBV2 and TRBJ2-1; the D gene is possibly TRBD2 (5 bases). The germline V gene has CDR1 SNHLY and CDR2 FYNNEI. V was clipped by 2 bases and J by 0 bases, with 11 bases between them. The CDR3 runs 16 residues. CDR3 DNA sequence: TGTGCCAGCAGTGAACCTAGCACGATCTCCTACAATGAGCAGTTCTTC. This sequence encodes CASSEPSTISYNEQFF.

The J gene is TRBJ2-3, the V gene TRBV30; 8 bases fit TRBD1. The germline V gene encodes CDR1 GTSNPN and CDR2 SVGIG (reference sequence). The CDR3 sequence is 16 residues long. V lost 5 bases, J lost 3 bases, and 13 bases stayed unmatched. CDR3 sequence reads: CAWDRALDRVTDTQYF. Written as DNA, the CDR3 is TGTGCCTGGGATCGGGCCTTGGACAGGGTTACAGATACGCAGTATTTT. Looking up the rest from reference TRBV30 and TRBJ2-3 gives the full variable domain: SQTIHQWPATLVQPVGSPLSLECTVEGTSNPNLYWYRQAAGRGLQLLFYSVGIGQISSEVPQNLSASRPQDRQFILSSKKLLLSDSGFYLCAWDRALDRVTDTQYFGPGTRLTVL.

This chain links TRBV30 with TRBJ1-2, with D possibly being TRBD1 (5 bases). Trimming took off 3 bases at V and 4 bases at J, with 15 bases between the two ends. The germline CDR1 and CDR2 sequences are GTSNPN and SVGIG (reference sequence). The CDR3 totals 14 residues. The CDR3 DNA follows: TGTGCCTGGAGAGGGACCCAAACGGCCTATGGCTACACCTTC. Amino acid sequence: CAWRGTQTAYGYTF.

This clone was seen more than once but under ten times. CDR3 sequence reads: CASSVVGQNSYNEQFF. CDR3 nucleotides: TGTGCCAGCAGCGTAGTGGGACAGAACTCCTACAATGAGCAGTTCTTC. The V and J genes are TRBV9 and TRBJ2-1; 7 bases line up with TRBD1. Germline CDR1 and CDR2: SGDLS and YYNGEE. The CDR3 loop spans 16 amino acids. V dropped 0 bases and J dropped 0; count of bases not matched to a gene: 3. The full variable domain, with the rest looked up from reference TRBV9 and TRBJ2-1, is DSGVTQTPKHLITATGQRVTLRCSPRSGDLSVYWYQQSLDQGLQFLIQYYNGEERAKGNILERFSAQQFPDLHSELNLSSLELGDSALYFCASSVVGQNSYNEQFFGPGTRLTVL.

The V gene is TRBV5-1, the J gene TRBJ2-3; D gene ambiguous. Germline V gene sequence: CDR1 SGHRS, CDR2 YFSETQ. The CDR3 loop spans 14 amino acids. V was cut by 4 bases and J by 0 bases, with 9 bases left in between. CDR3 bases: TGCGCCAGCAGCAGCAGTTATAGCACAGATACGCAGTATTTT. It encodes CASSSSYSTDTQYF.

V is TRBV30 and J is TRBJ2-3, with D perhaps TRBD2 (6 bases). This CDR3 spans 14 amino acids. CDR1 is GTSNPN, CDR2 SVGIG, per germline (reference sequence). Trimming shortened V by 2 bases and J by 1 base, and 10 bases separated the two germline ends. Here the CDR3 DNA reads TGTGCCTGGAGTTTCCAGCGGGGCACAGATACGCAGTATTTT. Its protein is CAWSFQRGTDTQYF.

The V gene is TRBV30, the J gene TRBJ1-1; 7 nucleotides align to TRBD1. Germline CDR1 and CDR2: GTSNPN and SVGIG (reference sequence). CDR3 length: 13 amino acids. V shed 5 bases, J shed 8 bases, and the junction held 11 bases outside the gene matches. The CDR3 here is CAWGEYRGEEAFF. The CDR3 DNA follows: TGTGCCTGGGGCGAATACAGGGGAGAGGAAGCTTTCTTT.

This clone has only a few counts. The chain joins TRBV5-4 to TRBJ2-5, with TRBD2 matching over 9 bases. The CDR3 spans 14 residues. Looked up from germline, CDR1 is SGHNT and CDR2 is YYREEE (reference sequence). J was trimmed by 3 bases and V by 3 bases; bases with no gene match: 3. CDR3 protein: CASSWQREEETQYF. The CDR3 region has the DNA TGTGCCAGCAGCTGGCAGCGGGAGGAAGAGACCCAGTACTTC.

The genes are TRBV5-4 and TRBJ1-2; 8 positions match TRBD1. This CDR3 contains 13 residues. Germline CDR1 SGHNT, CDR2 YYREEE (reference sequence). The junction had 7 bases not matched to a gene; V was cut back by 4 bases and J by 8 bases. The CDR3 nucleotides are TGTGCCAGCAGCCTCCAGACAGGGGAAGGCTACACCTTC. Translating it yields CASSLQTGEGYTF.

The chain has TRBV7-9 and TRBJ1-1, with 8 positions matching TRBD1. Germline CDR1 and CDR2: SEHNR and FQNEAQ (reference sequence). V was pared by 4 bases and J by 10 bases, with 5 bases of the junction left unmatched. The CDR3 spans 12 residues. The CDR3 here is CASSSDRVGAFF. The CDR3 DNA follows: TGTGCCAGCAGCTCGGACAGGGTGGGAGCTTTCTTT.

This clone was found a few times. The gene calls are TRBV7-2 and TRBJ2-5, with D tentatively TRBD1 (5 bases). CDR1 is SGHTA and CDR2 is FQGNSA in the germline V gene. This CDR3 region has 14 residues. V shed 1 base and J shed 5 bases, with 11 bases lying between them. The CDR3 region has the DNA TGTGCCAGCAGCTTAGTCGGCAGGGTGGAGACCCAGTACTTC. This gives the protein CASSLVGRVETQYF.

The table lists this clone with a few counts. The chain employs TRBV7-9 and TRBJ1-5, with unresolved D. The CDR3 length is 13 residues. Looked up from germline, CDR1 is SEHNR and CDR2 is FQNEAQ (reference sequence). Trimming took off 0 bases at V and 7 bases at J, with 7 bases between the two ends. The CDR3 region has the DNA TGTGCCAGCAGCTTAGCGCTAGAGCAGCCCCAGCATTTT. As protein: CASSLALEQPQHF.

This chain links TRBV19 with TRBJ2-7; no definite D call. The CDR3 is 13 amino acids. V was pared by 3 bases and J by 2 bases, with 8 bases between. CDR1 is LNHDA, CDR2 SQIVND, per germline (reference sequence). CDR3 region: CASSIGRPYEQYF. The DNA for the CDR3 is TGTGCCAGTAGTATCGGCCGACCCTACGAGCAGTACTTC.

V and J are TRBV5-1 and TRBJ2-5; D unclear. The CDR3 totals 13 residues. V lost 5 bases, J lost 5 bases, and 13 bases lay in between. Germline loops: CDR1 SGHRS, CDR2 YFSETQ. CDR3 sequence: CASRTGPGETQYF. The CDR3 region has the DNA TGCGCCAGCAGAACTGGACCCGGGGAGACCCAGTACTTC.

In this sample, this clone turned up a few times. The chain uses TRBV23-1 and TRBJ2-1; 9 nucleotides agree with TRBD2. TRBV23-1 carries the ORF label, with uncertain function. V shed 3 bases, J shed 8 bases, and the junction held 8 bases outside the gene matches. This CDR3 has 15 residues. Here the CDR3 reads CASSHDPLAGDEQFF. Here the CDR3 DNA reads TGCGCCAGCAGTCATGACCCTTTAGCGGGAGATGAGCAGTTCTTC.

This clone has more than one count but fewer than ten. This chain connects TRBV2 to TRBJ2-5; 8 bases are a match to TRBD1. The CDR3 loop spans 14 amino acids. The germline V gene has CDR1 SNHLY and CDR2 FYNNEI. J gave up 4 bases and V 3 bases, and 4 bases lay outside the gene matches. The CDR3 region is CASSDRGRGETQYF. CDR3 bases: TGTGCCAGCAGTGACAGGGGGCGCGGAGAGACCCAGTACTTC.

V is TRBV4-2 and J is TRBJ2-5; TRBD2 matches 11 bases. The germline CDR1 and CDR2 sequences are LGHNA and YNFKEQ. CDR3 length equals 15 residues. V lost 4 bases and J lost 2; bases outside the gene matches: 3. The CDR3 sequence: CASSPGTSGQETQYF. CDR3 sequence (DNA): TGTGCCAGCAGCCCTGGGACTAGCGGACAAGAGACCCAGTACTTC.

This chain links TRBV5-4 with TRBJ2-1, with TRBD2 identical over 7 bases. Germline V lookup: CDR1 SGHNT, CDR2 YYREEE (reference sequence). The CDR3 covers 16 residues. V was clipped by 0 bases and J by 5 bases; unmatched bases: 8. The CDR3 loop reads CASSLEGGSRDNEQFF. The CDR3 DNA reads as TGTGCCAGCAGCTTGGAGGGAGGGAGTCGCGACAATGAGCAGTTCTTC.

This clone was observed a handful of times. The gene calls are TRBV9 and TRBJ2-5, with 10 bases fitting TRBD2. Germline V gene lookup returns CDR1 SGDLS and CDR2 YYNGEE. The J segment lost 5 bases and the V segment lost 2 bases, leaving 6 bases of the junction unmatched. The CDR3 consists of 15 residues. The CDR3, as DNA: TGTGCCAGCAGCGTCTCTAGCGGGAGTAGGGAGACCCAGTACTTC. Translating gives CASSVSSGSRETQYF.

The V gene is TRBV7-2, the J gene TRBJ2-5, with 9 bases aligning to TRBD1. V gave up 5 bases and J gave up 7 bases; unmatched junction bases: 5. Germline V gene sequence: CDR1 SGHTA, CDR2 FQGNSA. This CDR3 contains 13 residues. CDR3 coding DNA: TGTGCCAGCAGCGCCGACAGGGGGAGGACCCAGTACTTC. This sequence encodes CASSADRGRTQYF.

There are a few counts of this clone. The chain links TRBV29-1 to TRBJ1-4, with 9 bases lining up with TRBD1. The CDR3 runs to 13 residues. Germline V gene sequence: CDR1 SQVTM, CDR2 ANQGSEA. J was trimmed by 5 bases and V by 7 bases; bases with no gene match: 5. This CDR3 reads CSASGTGNEKLFF. The CDR3 region has the DNA TGCAGCGCTTCCGGGACAGGGAATGAAAAACTGTTTTTT.

This clone appeared a few times. The chain employs TRBV30 and TRBJ1-1; no clear D gene. CDR3 length: 14 residues. V was cut by 4 bases and J by 4 bases, with 16 bases left in between. In germline, CDR1 is GTSNPN, CDR2 SVGIG (reference sequence). The CDR3 sequence: CAWTGFGWVTEAFF. CDR3 nucleotide sequence: TGTGCCTGGACTGGTTTCGGCTGGGTCACTGAAGCTTTCTTT.

There are a few counts of this clone. The V and J genes are TRBV7-9 and TRBJ2-1; D remains unclear. This CDR3 region has 15 residues. Germline values: CDR1 SEHNR, CDR2 FQNEAQ (reference sequence). The ends were cut back, 8 bases at V and 0 bases at J, with 14 bases in the middle. CDR3 sequence reads: CASATDAGSYNEQFF. In nucleotides, the CDR3 is TGTGCCAGCGCGACTGACGCAGGCTCCTACAATGAGCAGTTCTTC. The full variable domain, rest sourced from reference TRBV7-9 and TRBJ2-1, is DTGVSQNPRHKITKRGQNVTFRCDPISEHNRLYWYRQTLGQGPEFLTYFQNEAQLEKSRLLSDRFSAERPKGSFSTLEIQRTEQGDSAMYLCASATDAGSYNEQFFGPGTRLTVL.